This entry describes one T cell receptor beta chain. The protocol was immunoSEQ multiplex PCR, while the TCRdb copy is restricted to in-frame clones and leaves out a portion. Here the sample spans some 2,100,000 clones, about 92% being singletons. The CDR3 is 13 amino acids. Trimming left V 10 bases short and J 4 bases short, with 14 bases between. Germline V gene data show CDR1 as ENHRY and CDR2 as SYGVKD. Naivety among CD8 cells was defined by CD45RO negativity and positive CCR7 selection, thereby excluding terminally differentiated effector memory CD45RA+ cells. The record originates from a study of shared clonotypes between healthy human individuals.

The clonotype originates from a man aged 18 to 29 in good health. Some clones in this sample may be carry-over from other donors' samples. The rearrangement joins TRBV10-3 to TRBJ2-1; a weak D match, TRBD2 (5 bases). Sequenced material: naive CD8+ T cells from PBMCs. The CDR3 DNA follows: TGTGCCACCTTAGCGAGTATATACAATGAGCAGTTCTTC. It specifies CATLASIYNEQFF.